The 18 T cell receptor beta chains given below trace back to one sample, sequenced in a study of T cells in Graves' hyperthyroidism and ophthalmopathy. TCR beta CDR3 regions were amplified from RNA. TCR CDR3 underwent first-round RT-PCR with the HTBI primer set. In TCRdb, the multiplex PCR reads were re-called with MiXCR into one record per CDR3 protein. Of 550,000 to 850,000 distinct CDR3 sequences detected, 18% appear once; the ten largest clones hold about a sixth. Sequenced material: blood. These receptors all come from a woman in her fifties or sixties with Graves' hyperthyroidism that later progressed to Graves' ophthalmopathy.

About this clonotype itself: This may arise from a read error, as a much more abundant clone is one base away. This sequence joins TRBV2 and TRBJ2-7; D is uncertain. Germline lookup yields CDR1 SNHLY and CDR2 FYNNEI. The CDR3 has 14 amino acids. V lost 6 bases, J lost 2 bases, and 14 bases lay in between. The CDR3 bases are TGTGCCAGCAGATCGGACGTACTAACCTACGAGCAGTACTTC. Encoded protein: CASRSDVLTYEQYF.

The chain employs TRBV27 and TRBJ1-1, with D perhaps TRBD1 (5 bases). This CDR3 is built from 14 residues. Trimming shortened V by 1 base and J by 6 bases, and 12 bases separated the two germline ends. Germline CDR1 MNHEY, CDR2 SMNVEV (reference sequence). The CDR3 DNA reads TGTGCCAGCAGTTTATTTGGGCGAGGGGCTGAAGCTTTCTTT. This translates into CASSLFGRGAEAFF.

J is TRBJ2-3 and V is TRBV6-2 or TRBV6-3; weak D call: TRBD1 (6 bases). This CDR3 has 15 amino acids. Deletions cut 6 bases from V and 1 base from J, with 14 bases between. Germline loops: CDR1 MNHEY, CDR2 SVGEGT. The CDR3 region has the DNA TGTGCCAGCAGGGACAGTGTCGTGGGCACAGATACGCAGTATTTT. This gives the protein CASRDSVVGTDTQYF.

This clonotype was seen only a few times. A much bigger clone sits one base away, suggesting this may be a read error. This is likely a read error, given that the CDR3 carries no conserved phenylalanine or tryptophan at its end. The V call is TRBV18, the J call TRBJ1-2; TRBD1 agrees at 8 bases. The junction had 2 bases not matched to a gene; V was cut back by 3 bases and J by 2 bases. There are 14 residues in the CDR3. Germline V CDR1 and CDR2: KGHSH, LQKENI. For the CDR3, the DNA is TGTGCCAGCTCACCGAGGACAGGGAACTATGGCTACACCTCC. It is translated as CASSPRTGNYGYTS.

CDR3 loop: CSAQGFPDYEQYF. In nucleotides, the CDR3 is TGCAGTGCTCAAGGGTTCCCCGACTACGAGCAGTACTTC. The chain carries TRBV20-1 and TRBJ2-7; D unclear. Germline CDR1 reads DFQATT; CDR2 reads SNEGSKA (reference sequence). Deletions cut 5 bases from V and 3 bases from J, with 14 bases between. This CDR3 is 13 amino acids long.

V usage is TRBV10-1 and J usage is TRBJ1-5; D gene unclear. The length of the CDR3 is 15 residues. V was clipped by 1 base and J by 4 bases, with 11 bases between them. The germline CDR1 and CDR2 sequences are WNHNN and SYGVQD (reference sequence). In nucleotides, the CDR3 is TGCGCCAGCAGTGAGTGGTCAGAGAAAAATCAGCCCCAGCATTTT. Its protein is CASSEWSEKNQPQHF.

At least ten counts were recorded for this clonotype. The CDR3 sequence: CASSYTLTGSGANVLTF. CDR3 coding DNA: TGTGCCAGCAGTTACACCTTGACAGGGTCCGGGGCCAACGTCCTGACTTTC. The rearrangement uses TRBV6-2 or TRBV6-3 and TRBJ2-6; 7 bases agree with TRBD1. With 2 bases clipped from V and 4 bases from J, the junction kept 8 bases outside the gene matches. The CDR3 has 17 residues. Germline values: CDR1 MNHEY, CDR2 SVGEGT.

This clonotype was detected a few times. This chain joins TRBV3-1 and TRBJ2-2, with 12 bases fitting TRBD2. Trimming at V came to 0 bases and at J to 6 bases, leaving 2 bases not matched to a gene. CDR1 LGHDT and CDR2 YNNKEL come from the germline V gene (reference sequence). CDR3 length: 16 amino acids. The chain's CDR3 is CASSQELAGGPGELFF. DNA for the CDR3: TGTGCCAGCAGCCAAGAACTAGCGGGGGGACCCGGGGAGCTGTTTTTT.

The rearrangement joins TRBV27 to TRBJ1-4; 8 bases fit TRBD1. Trimming at V came to 5 bases and at J to 8 bases, leaving 13 bases not matched to a gene. CDR3 length equals 16 residues. The germline V gene has CDR1 MNHEY and CDR2 SMNVEV (reference sequence). The CDR3 DNA reads TGTGCCAGCAGTCTTCTACCAACAGGGGGACGAGAAAAACTGTTTTTT. This codes for CASSLLPTGGREKLFF.

This chain connects TRBV24-1 to TRBJ2-5; D may match TRBD1 or TRBD2 (5 bases each). Deletions cut 4 bases from V and 2 bases from J, with 10 bases between. Germline V gene sequence: CDR1 KGHDR, CDR2 SFDVKD. The CDR3 is 14 residues long. CDR3: CATSEGEPQETQYF. CDR3 bases: TGTGCCACCAGTGAGGGGGAACCACAAGAGACCCAGTACTTC.

The chain has TRBV7-2 and TRBJ1-5; tentative D call: TRBD1 (5 bases). Germline lookup yields CDR1 SGHTA and CDR2 FQGNSA. The CDR3 extends over 13 amino acids. Trimming stripped 7 bases from V and 4 bases from J, with 11 bases between. The DNA of the CDR3 is TGTGCCAGCAAGGGGAGCCGGAATCAGCCCCAGCATTTT. Its translation is CASKGSRNQPQHF.

About this clonotype: This CDR3 is missing its conserved last phenylalanine or tryptophan, likely due to a read error. The chain links TRBV10-2 to TRBJ1-1; no firm D call. V lost 4 bases, J lost 1 base, and 4 bases lay in between. Germline V gives CDR1 WSHSY, CDR2 SAAADI. CDR3 length equals 12 residues. For the CDR3, the DNA is TGCGCCAGCAGTGGGGGGAACACTGAAGCTTTCTCT. It yields the protein CASSGGNTEAFS.

The V and J genes are TRBV6-9 and TRBJ2-4, with 10 bases identical to TRBD1. Germline V gives CDR1 MNHGY, CDR2 SVAAGI. V trimming: 4 bases; J trimming: 0 bases; junction bases outside the gene matches: 12. CDR3 length: 19 residues. CDR3 protein: CASSFYGQGDGRAKNIQYF. The CDR3 DNA reads TGTGCCAGCAGTTTTTACGGACAGGGGGACGGTCGAGCCAAAAACATTCAGTACTTC.

The chain links TRBV5-1 to TRBJ1-3, with D unclear. CDR3 size: 15 residues. CDR1 SGHRS and CDR2 YFSETQ come from the germline V gene. Trimming stripped 4 bases from V and 3 bases from J, with 14 bases between. This CDR3 is CASSGWGGSGNTIYF. The CDR3 DNA follows: TGCGCCAGCAGCGGCTGGGGTGGTAGTGGAAACACCATATATTTT. Looking up the rest from reference TRBV5-1 and TRBJ1-3 gives the full variable domain: KAGVTQTPRYLIKTRGQQVTLSCSPISGHRSVSWYQQTPGQGLQFLFEYFSETQRNKGNFPGRFSGRQFSNSRSEMNVSTLELGDSALYLCASSGWGGSGNTIYFGEGSWLTVV.

The sample holds a few counts of this clonotype. The J gene is TRBJ2-4, the V gene TRBV6-2 or TRBV6-3; D remains unclear. From germline, CDR1 is MNHEY and CDR2 SVGEGT. This CDR3 region has 14 residues. Trimming pared 5 bases from V and 2 bases from J, leaving 10 bases between. CDR3 nucleotides: TGTGCCAGCAGTGCCCTGGGAACCAAAAACATTCAGTACTTC. Protein product: CASSALGTKNIQYF.

This clonotype was counted many times. This rearrangement joins TRBV5-5 to TRBJ1-1; 7 bases agree with TRBD1. V dropped 4 bases and J dropped 3; count of bases not matched to a gene: 9. Germline V CDR1 and CDR2: SGHKS, YYEKEE (reference sequence). The CDR3 is made up of 15 amino acids. The CDR3 nucleotides read TGTGCCAGCAGCCGCCGACAGGGAATGGACACTGAAGCTTTCTTT. Translated, it gives CASSRRQGMDTEAFF.

This clonotype occurred a few times. The chain combines TRBV7-9 with TRBJ1-3; 7 bases align to TRBD1. The ends lost 2 bases at V and 3 bases at J; junction bases unmatched: 7. Per the germline V gene, CDR1 is SEHNR and CDR2 is FQNEAQ (reference sequence). This CDR3 contains 16 residues. The CDR3 bases are TGTGCCAGCAGCTTATACGGCCAGGGGGATGGAAACACCATATATTTT. It is translated as CASSLYGQGDGNTIYF. The full variable domain, completed using reference TRBV7-9 and TRBJ1-3, is DTGVSQNPRHKITKRGQNVTFRCDPISEHNRLYWYRQTLGQGPEFLTYFQNEAQLEKSRLLSDRFSAERPKGSFSTLEIQRTEQGDSAMYLCASSLYGQGDGNTIYFGEGSWLTVV.

The genes are TRBV18 and TRBJ1-4; weak D call: TRBD1 (5 bases). Trimming left V 4 bases short and J 8 bases short, with 11 bases between. The length of the CDR3 is 13 residues. The germline V gene has CDR1 KGHSH and CDR2 LQKENI. CDR3: CASSQGTTEKLFF. The DNA for the CDR3 is TGTGCCAGCTCACAGGGGACCACCGAAAAACTGTTTTTT.